These T cell receptor beta chains were read from a single sample in a study of blood T cell repertoires in COVID-19. Sequenced by immunoSEQ multiplex PCR; TCRdb stores in-frame clones only, minus some. Here the sample spans some 120,000 clones, approximately 83% being singletons. Sequenced sample: peripheral blood. The receptor set was obtained from a woman aged 50 to 60 who had recovered from COVID-19. Both conserved end residues are part of each CDR3. Fields, in order: V gene, J gene, CDR3 protein.

TRBV21-1	TRBJ1-5	CASTAPGHDLNQPQHF
TRBV2	TRBJ2-3	CASSPGLAGGGTDTQYF
TRBV18	TRBJ1-3	CASSSDSSGNTIYF
TRBV11-2	TRBJ2-1	CASSFSSSYNEQFF
TRBV5-1	TRBJ2-3	CASSFQGLNTDTQYF
TRBV11-2	TRBJ2-7	CASSPLGKVNYEQYF
TRBV15	TRBJ2-3	CATSPGDSSTDTQYF
TRBV29-1	TRBJ2-1	CSVEESGVGYNEQFF
TRBV7-8	TRBJ2-7	CASSPRLAGVYEQYF
TRBV5-5	TRBJ2-2	CASSQLLLAGDTGELFF
TRBV12-3/TRBV12-4	TRBJ1-1	CASSDRVPKEAFF
TRBV5-8	TRBJ2-5	CASSRSGGGGQETQYF
TRBV7-9	TRBJ1-6	CASSGPAGSTNSPLHF
TRBV9	TRBJ1-2	CASSVGRAGGYTF
TRBV11-1	TRBJ2-5	CASSLGEGWQETQYF
TRBV9	TRBJ2-1	CASSVQGNEQFF
TRBV6-5	TRBJ2-7	CASTDGGGGYEQYF
TRBV28	TRBJ1-2	CASRPPGSVYGYTF
TRBV5-1	TRBJ1-4	CASRWSGGNEKLFF
TRBV18	TRBJ1-2	CASSPERGANYGYTF
TRBV4-2	TRBJ2-1	CASSQGGTYNEQFF
TRBV5-4	TRBJ2-7	CASSRGAGVGEQYF
TRBV7-2	TRBJ2-1	CASSIWTGTSEQFF
TRBV5-8	TRBJ2-1	CASSPGGLAGAYNEQFF
TRBV5-4	TRBJ2-3	CASSWTSGGTDTQYF
TRBV18	TRBJ2-1	CASSGQGWDEQFF
TRBV7-6	TRBJ2-1	CASSARGVPYNEQFF
TRBV11-2	TRBJ2-3	CASSFTVTDTQYF
TRBV30	TRBJ1-3	CAWSVNNRNTIYF
TRBV7-2	TRBJ2-3	CASSLARGIGTGRADTQYF
TRBV7-2	TRBJ1-2	CASSLETGAARGYTF
TRBV18	TRBJ2-2	CASSSTVVRTGELFF
TRBV6-5	TRBJ1-6	CASGGEVNSPLHF
TRBV5-1	TRBJ2-5	CASSKTPVDRTQYF
TRBV6-2/TRBV6-3	TRBJ2-5	CASSPQGAKYGTQYF
TRBV28	TRBJ1-6	CASSVTGPSNSPLHF
TRBV7-9	TRBJ1-1	CASSSSGGGADTEAFF
TRBV5-1	TRBJ1-1	CASRSTGVTEAFF
TRBV2	TRBJ1-6	CASSPFRGKDSPLHF
TRBV11-2	TRBJ2-2	CASRLAGGIGELFF
TRBV11-3	TRBJ2-1	CASSLSTAYNEQFF
TRBV6-5	TRBJ2-4	CASSYGQGENIQYF
TRBV5-1	TRBJ2-1	CASSLYPGSSYNEQFF
TRBV2	TRBJ1-6	CASSEKPSRSPLHF
TRBV29-1	TRBJ2-5	CSGATGQETQYF
TRBV19	TRBJ1-2	CASSPQTGSYYGYTF
TRBV3-1/TRBV3-2	TRBJ1-2	CASSQGIAQGASGYTF
TRBV7-9	TRBJ2-7	CASSPLTGPSYEQYF
TRBV7-2	TRBJ2-7	CASSLVPGGSYEQYF
TRBV28	TRBJ1-5	CASTNRGQPQHF
TRBV7-3	TRBJ1-4	CASSLIGGQGNEKLFF
TRBV11-2	TRBJ1-1	CASSPARGGKDEAFF